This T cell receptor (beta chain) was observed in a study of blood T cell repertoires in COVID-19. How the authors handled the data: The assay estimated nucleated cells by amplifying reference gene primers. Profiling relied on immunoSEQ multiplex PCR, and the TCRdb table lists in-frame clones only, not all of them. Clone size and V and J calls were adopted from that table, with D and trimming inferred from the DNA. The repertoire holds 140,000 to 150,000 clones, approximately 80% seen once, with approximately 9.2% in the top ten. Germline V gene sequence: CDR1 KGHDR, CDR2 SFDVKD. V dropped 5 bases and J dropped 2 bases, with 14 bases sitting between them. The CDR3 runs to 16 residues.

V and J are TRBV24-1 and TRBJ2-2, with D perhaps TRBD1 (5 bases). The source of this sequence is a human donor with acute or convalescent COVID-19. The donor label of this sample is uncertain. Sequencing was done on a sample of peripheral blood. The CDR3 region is CATSAISDTNTGELFF. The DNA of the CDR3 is TGTGCCACCAGTGCCATTTCGGACACCAACACCGGGGAGCTGTTTTTT.